Below, 27 T cell receptor beta chains from the same sample are listed, as sequenced in a study of CD8+ T cells in alopecia areata. Treatment of the sample: oral pan-JAK inhibitor, 5-10 mg twice daily. cDNA reverse transcribed from extracted RNA served as the sequencing template. The repertoire was sequenced with immunoSEQ multiplex PCR; TCRdb's copy has only in-frame clones and lacks some. The sample gives about 300,000 clones, 58% of which show up once; about 1.8% is in the top ten. The sample in question was CD4+ T cells sorted from blood, obtained at week 24, from a patient treated with tofacitinib. These receptor sequences come from a human donor with alopecia areata.

V is TRBV6-6 and J is TRBJ2-2; weak D call: TRBD1 (6 bases). Germline CDR1 reads MNHNY; CDR2 reads SVGAGI (reference sequence). Trimming left V 6 bases short and J 5 bases short, with 10 bases between. There are 13 residues in the CDR3. CDR3 sequence: CASSITGTGELFF. CDR3 DNA sequence: TGTGCCAGCAGCATTACAGGGACCGGGGAGCTGTTTTTT.

There are a few counts of this clone. The chain couples TRBV28 to TRBJ2-7; 9 bases are a match to TRBD2. CDR1 is MDHEN and CDR2 is SYDVKM in the germline V gene. Germline trimming cut 7 bases from V and 2 bases from J; bases unmatched to any gene: 6. The CDR3 totals 14 residues. The CDR3: CASIGSGGAYEQYF. For the CDR3, the DNA is TGTGCCAGCATCGGTAGCGGGGGAGCCTACGAGCAGTACTTC.

This chain connects TRBV7-6 to TRBJ2-5, with D perhaps matching TRBD2 (6 bases). Trimming left V 5 bases short and J 1 base short, with 14 bases between. The CDR3 extends over 15 amino acids. From germline, CDR1 is SGHVS and CDR2 FNYEAQ. CDR3 bases: TGTGCCAGCAGCCCCATGGGGACTTTCCAAGAGACCCAGTACTTC. It is translated as CASSPMGTFQETQYF.

The V and J genes are TRBV29-1 and TRBJ2-3; 9 bases fit TRBD2. CDR3 length equals 13 residues. Germline lookup yields CDR1 SQVTM and CDR2 ANQGSEA. V shed 7 bases, J shed 6 bases, and the junction held 8 bases outside the gene matches. The CDR3 loop is CSGQLAGVDTQYF. DNA for the CDR3: TGCAGCGGCCAACTAGCGGGTGTGGATACGCAGTATTTT.

A few counts support this clone. This sequence joins TRBV7-2 and TRBJ2-6; D gene ambiguous. CDR1 and CDR2 from the germline V gene are SGHTA and FQGNSA. Trimming took 4 bases from V and 0 from J, leaving 7 bases between them. The CDR3 is 15 amino acids. In nucleotides, the CDR3 is TGTGCCAGCAGCTCGTCGTACTCTGGGGCCAACGTCCTGACTTTC. It is translated as CASSSSYSGANVLTF.

This clone occurred once. V and J are TRBV9 and TRBJ1-1; D remains ambiguous. The CDR3 covers 17 residues. V lost 3 bases and J 0 bases, leaving 18 bases between the germline ends. The germline V gene encodes CDR1 SGDLS and CDR2 YYNGEE. The CDR3 DNA sequence: TGTGCCAGCAGCGCCCCCCAAAACAGACCAATGAACACTGAAGCTTTCTTT. Its translation is CASSAPQNRPMNTEAFF.

This sequence joins TRBV5-1 and TRBJ2-5; tentatively, D is TRBD2 (6 bases). The V and J ends lost 2 bases and 5 bases respectively, with 13 bases between them. Germline CDR1 and CDR2: SGHRS and YFSETQ. The CDR3 covers 14 residues. CDR3 loop: CASSFNSGLETQYF. CDR3 coding DNA: TGCGCCAGCAGCTTTAACAGCGGGTTGGAGACCCAGTACTTC. Filled out from reference TRBV5-1 and TRBJ2-5, the complete variable domain reads KAGVTQTPRYLIKTRGQQVTLSCSPISGHRSVSWYQQTPGQGLQFLFEYFSETQRNKGNFPGRFSGRQFSNSRSEMNVSTLELGDSALYLCASSFNSGLETQYFGPGTRLLVL.

This clone was detected only a few times. The genes are TRBV5-1 and TRBJ2-2; 7 bases match TRBD1. Germline CDR1 SGHRS, CDR2 YFSETQ. V shed 4 bases, J shed 1 base, and the junction held 10 bases outside the gene matches. The length of the CDR3 is 17 residues. The chain's CDR3 is CASSHGRDSRNTGELFF. The CDR3 DNA sequence: TGCGCCAGCAGCCATGGCCGGGACAGCCGGAACACCGGGGAGCTGTTTTTT.

The V and J genes are TRBV30 and TRBJ2-5; D is possibly TRBD2 (7 bases). Trimming left V 2 bases short and J 6 bases short, with 19 bases between. CDR3 length: 15 amino acids. Germline V gene sequence: CDR1 GTSNPN, CDR2 SVGIG (reference sequence). Written as DNA, the CDR3 is TGTGCCTGGAGTAACGGGGCGGGGGCCGAGCAGACCCAGTACTTC. Residues: CAWSNGAGAEQTQYF.

The J gene is TRBJ2-1, the V gene TRBV14; D is possibly TRBD2 (6 bases). CDR1 and CDR2 from the germline V gene are SGHDN and FVKESK. V lost 4 bases and J 3 bases, leaving 19 bases between the germline ends. This CDR3 comprises 17 residues. This CDR3 is CASSLPRGAGSYNEQFF. The CDR3 DNA reads as TGTGCCAGCAGCCTCCCGCGAGGGGCCGGGAGCTACAATGAGCAGTTCTTC.

The V and J genes are TRBV11-1 and TRBJ1-5; D is uncertain. Germline values: CDR1 SGHAT, CDR2 FQDESV (reference sequence). CDR3 size: 12 residues. V was cut by 4 bases and J by 11 bases, with 12 bases left in between. CDR3 in DNA: TGTGCCAGCAGCTACCCGGGTGGCACCCAGCATTTT. Its protein is CASSYPGGTQHF.

The chain employs TRBV6-6 and TRBJ2-5; 12 bases are shared with TRBD1. Germline V gene sequence: CDR1 MNHNY, CDR2 SVGAGI (reference sequence). Trimming cost V 0 bases and J 14 bases; bases outside gene matches: 4. The CDR3 runs 13 residues. For the CDR3, the DNA is TGTGCCAGCAGTTACTCCCGGGACAGGGGGCAATACTTC. It translates to CASSYSRDRGQYF.

The table lists this clone with a few counts. The chain uses TRBV5-1 and TRBJ1-1; D call uncertain. The V end was cut by 0 bases, the J end by 3 bases, with 6 bases between. The CDR3 has 13 amino acids. CDR1 is SGHRS and CDR2 is YFSETQ in the germline V gene. CDR3 nucleotides: TGCGCCAGCAGCTTGGGTGGGGACACTGAAGCTTTCTTT. Translating it yields CASSLGGDTEAFF. Combining the CDR3 with reference TRBV5-1 and TRBJ1-1 gives the whole variable domain KAGVTQTPRYLIKTRGQQVTLSCSPISGHRSVSWYQQTPGQGLQFLFEYFSETQRNKGNFPGRFSGRQFSNSRSEMNVSTLELGDSALYLCASSLGGDTEAFFGQGTRLTVV.

V and J are TRBV4-2 and TRBJ2-3; TRBD1 might be the D (6 bases). The CDR3 extends over 17 amino acids. Germline V gives CDR1 LGHNA, CDR2 YNFKEQ. Trimming left V 0 bases short and J 0 bases short, with 13 bases between. CDR3 sequence: CASSQEAIGQSTDTQYF. The CDR3 bases are TGTGCCAGCAGCCAAGAGGCAATCGGACAGAGCACAGATACGCAGTATTTT.

This chain uses TRBV4-1 with TRBJ2-7, with 9 bases matching TRBD1. Germline loops: CDR1 MGHRA, CDR2 YSYEKL. The CDR3 consists of 16 residues. J was trimmed by 5 bases and V by 3 bases; bases with no gene match: 11. The CDR3, as DNA: TGCGCCAGCAGCCAGTCCCCCTGGGACAGGGTCCACGAGCAGTACTTC. Translation: CASSQSPWDRVHEQYF.

V gene TRBV11-2 combines with J gene TRBJ1-1; no definite D call. Germline CDR1 is SGHAT and CDR2 is FQNNGV. This CDR3 comprises 14 residues. With 5 bases removed from V and 1 base from J, the gap between germline ends came to 11 bases. This CDR3 reads CASSASIGNTEAFF. As DNA, the CDR3 is TGTGCCAGCAGCGCCTCTATCGGGAACACTGAAGCTTTCTTT. Full variable domain (remainder filled in from reference TRBV11-2 and TRBJ1-1): EAGVAQSPRYKIIEKRQSVAFWCNPISGHATLYWYQQILGQGPKLLIQFQNNGVVDDSQLPKDRFSAERLKGVDSTLKIQPAKLEDSAVYLCASSASIGNTEAFFGQGTRLTVV.

This chain uses TRBV6-5 with TRBJ2-6, with unresolved D. There are 16 residues in the CDR3. The V end was cut by 0 bases, the J end by 0 bases, with 6 bases between. Germline V gene lookup returns CDR1 MNHEY and CDR2 SVGAGI. DNA of the CDR3: TGTGCCAGCAGTTACTCGAGTATCTCTGGGGCCAACGTCCTGACTTTC. This codes for CASSYSSISGANVLTF.

The chain is built from TRBV7-9 and TRBJ1-2, with D unclear. V was shortened by 6 bases and J by 3 bases, with 17 bases between the two germline ends. The CDR3 length is 15 residues. In germline, CDR1 is SEHNR, CDR2 FQNEAQ (reference sequence). CDR3 sequence reads: CASSPRTIVDYGYTF. The DNA for the CDR3 is TGTGCCAGCAGTCCCCGTACGATCGTGGACTATGGCTACACCTTC.

The rearrangement joins TRBV6-5 to TRBJ2-1; 8 nucleotides align to TRBD1. V was pared by 7 bases and J by 6 bases, with 5 bases of the junction left unmatched. The germline V gene has CDR1 MNHEY and CDR2 SVGAGI. The length of the CDR3 is 13 residues. CDR3 nucleotide sequence: TGTGCCAGCAATAATGGACAGGGCAATGAGCAGTTCTTC. The encoded protein is CASNNGQGNEQFF.

This clone showed up just once. A junction boundary mismatches the germline segment, possibly from a read error. V usage is TRBV5-1 and J usage is TRBJ2-4, with a weak D call TRBD1 (6 bases). In germline, CDR1 is SGHRS, CDR2 YFSETQ. The CDR3 length is 15 residues. The CDR3 DNA follows: TGTGCCAGCAGCTGGTCAGGGGAGCCGAGGAACATTCAGTACTTC. This gives the protein CASSWSGEPRNIQYF.

This clone was counted between two and nine times. CDR3 protein: CASSIHEDQPQHF. The CDR3 nucleotides are TGCGCCAGCAGCATTCACGAAGATCAGCCCCAGCATTTT. The chain combines TRBV4-3 with TRBJ1-5; D unclear. CDR1 is LGHNA, CDR2 YSLEER, per germline. Trimming shortened V by 5 bases and J by 5 bases, and 10 bases separated the two germline ends. The CDR3 is 13 residues long.

This clone was found a few times. The chain recombines TRBV5-1 with TRBJ2-3; 7 bases are a match to TRBD2. Germline V gene sequence: CDR1 SGHRS, CDR2 YFSETQ. The CDR3 has 18 residues. Losses at the gene ends were 6 bases for V and 4 bases for J; bases not matched to a gene: 20. CDR3 nucleotide sequence: TGCGCCAGCAAGGTCGGCGATCAGTCTCGGGGGGACCCAGATACGCAGTATTTT. This sequence encodes CASKVGDQSRGDPDTQYF.

J is TRBJ2-1 and V is TRBV29-1; the D gene is possibly TRBD1 (5 bases). CDR3 length equals 14 residues. The V gene lost 3 bases and the J gene lost 5 bases, with 14 bases spanning the gap. In germline, CDR1 is SQVTM, CDR2 ANQGSEA. DNA for the CDR3: TGCAGCGTTGACGGCAGGGTCAAGAACAATGAGCAGTTCTTC. Amino acid sequence: CSVDGRVKNNEQFF.

This clone was seen a few times. This chain uses TRBV19 with TRBJ1-5; D may be TRBD1 (6 bases). V lost 1 base and J lost 4, with 11 bases in between. The CDR3 loop spans 15 amino acids. Germline CDR1 is LNHDA and CDR2 is SQIVND (reference sequence). The CDR3 sequence is CASSIVGQINQPQHF. CDR3 bases: TGTGCCAGTAGTATAGTAGGACAGATTAATCAGCCCCAGCATTTT.

This rearrangement joins TRBV5-4 to TRBJ2-7, with TRBD2 matching 11 bases. Germline CDR1 and CDR2: SGHNT and YYREEE (reference sequence). This CDR3 spans 14 amino acids. J was trimmed by 4 bases and V by 3 bases; bases with no gene match: 3. In nucleotides, the CDR3 is TGTGCCAGCAGCTCTCTAGCGGGGGGATACGAGCAGTACTTC. Translation: CASSSLAGGYEQYF.

Details on this clone: Different DNA sequences within this sample yield the same CDR3. This chain joins TRBV29-1 and TRBJ2-5; 8 bases map to TRBD1. CDR3 length equals 13 residues. Germline lookup yields CDR1 SQVTM and CDR2 ANQGSEA. Trimming took 6 bases from V and 2 from J; bases not matched to a gene: 5. The CDR3 region is CSVGQALQETQYF. The CDR3 coding sequence is TGCAGCGTGGGACAGGCCCTACAAGAGACCCAGTACTTC.

This clone was seen a few times. This chain links TRBV7-3 with TRBJ2-7, with TRBD1 matching 8 bases. The CDR3 totals 15 residues. CDR1 and CDR2 (germline): SGHTA, FQGTGA. Trimming cost V 3 bases and J 0 bases; bases outside gene matches: 4. The CDR3 region has the DNA TGTGCCAGCAGCTTCGGGACAGGCGACTCCTACGAGCAGTACTTC. Amino acid sequence: CASSFGTGDSYEQYF. Using reference TRBV7-3 and TRBJ2-7 for the parts outside the CDR3, the full variable domain is GAGVSQTPSNKVTEKGKYVELRCDPISGHTALYWYRQSLGQGPEFLIYFQGTGAADDSGLPNDRFFAVRPEGSVSTLKIQRTERGDSAVYLCASSFGTGDSYEQYFGPGTRLTVT.